Listed here is a single T cell receptor (beta chain). Its antigen remains unknown. Read coverage stops 3 residues before the CDR3 terminus; the germline J gene supplies the remainder. These data come from a study of Tregs in tolerant kidney transplant recipients. General observations from the study: Nucleotide sequences could not be compared across some patients' samples due to primer changes. Validation in larger populations is needed because few patients were studied.

Some clones are missing from TCRdb's copy, which holds only in-frame ones; the method was immunoSEQ multiplex PCR. This listing includes 25,000 to 35,000 clones. The nonmyeloablative bone marrow transplants came from related graft donors, with transient mixed chimerism. Unstimulated regulatory T cells (CD4+CD25+CD127-), CD4+CD25- non-regulatory cells, CD4 and CD8 cells were FACS-sorted from thawed PBMCs. Germline assignment: CDR1 SQVTM and CDR2 ANQGSEA. The ends lost 6 bases at V and 2 bases at J; junction bases unmatched: 6. This CDR3 is 14 amino acids long. The rearrangement links TRBV29-1 to TRBJ2-1; the match to TRBD2 covers 8 bases. The sequence was obtained from a human patient who received a combined kidney and bone marrow transplant. The graft donor may be the source of some T cells. The sample in question was CD4+ T cells from blood (PBMCs), obtained 24 months after the transplant. This chain's CDR3 is CSVLLAGAYNEQFF. CDR3 DNA (partial): TGCAGCGTCTTGCTAGCGGGTGCCTACAATGAG.